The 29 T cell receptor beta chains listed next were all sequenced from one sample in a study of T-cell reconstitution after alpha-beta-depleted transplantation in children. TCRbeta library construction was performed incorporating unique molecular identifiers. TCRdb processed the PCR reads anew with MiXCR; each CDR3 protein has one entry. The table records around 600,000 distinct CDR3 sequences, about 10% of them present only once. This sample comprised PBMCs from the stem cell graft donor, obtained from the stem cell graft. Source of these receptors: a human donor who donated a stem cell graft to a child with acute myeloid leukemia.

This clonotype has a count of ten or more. This CDR3 is CASSSGTAFGYTF. DNA for the CDR3: TGTGCCAGCAGCTCCGGGACAGCCTTTGGCTACACCTTC. The rearrangement joins TRBV25-1 to TRBJ1-2, with 7 bases fitting TRBD1. J lost 7 bases, V lost 6 bases, and 8 bases had no gene match. Germline CDR1 MGHDK, CDR2 SYGVNS. This CDR3 contains 13 residues.

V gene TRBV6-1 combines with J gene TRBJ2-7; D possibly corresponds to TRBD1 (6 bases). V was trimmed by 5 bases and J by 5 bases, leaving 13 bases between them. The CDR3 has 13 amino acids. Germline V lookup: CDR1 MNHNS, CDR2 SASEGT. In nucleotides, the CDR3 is TGTGCCAGCAGTAGTACAGGGTTCAACGAGCAGTACTTC. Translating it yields CASSSTGFNEQYF.

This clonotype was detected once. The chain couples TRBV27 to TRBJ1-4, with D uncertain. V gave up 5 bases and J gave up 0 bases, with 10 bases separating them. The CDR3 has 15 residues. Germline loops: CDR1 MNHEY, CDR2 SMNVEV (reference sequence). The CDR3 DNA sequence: TGTGCCAGCAGTAGAGTCCCAGCAACTAATGAAAAACTGTTTTTT. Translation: CASSRVPATNEKLFF.

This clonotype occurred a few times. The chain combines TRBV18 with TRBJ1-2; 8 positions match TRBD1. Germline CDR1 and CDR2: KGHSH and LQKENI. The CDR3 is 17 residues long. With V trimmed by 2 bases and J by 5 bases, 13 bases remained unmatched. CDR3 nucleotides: TGTGCCAGCTCACCAGTCGGTGCTCAGGGGGCGCGGTATGGCTACACCTTC. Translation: CASSPVGAQGARYGYTF.

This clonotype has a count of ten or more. CDR3 DNA: TGTGCCAGCAGCTTAGGGGGGCTGCAAGAGACCCAGTACTTC. Encoded protein: CASSLGGLQETQYF. The rearrangement uses TRBV7-2 and TRBJ2-5, with TRBD1 as a possible D gene (6 bases). Germline V CDR1 and CDR2: SGHTA, FQGNSA. CDR3 length: 14 residues. Trimming took 1 base from V and 2 from J, leaving 8 bases between them. Full variable domain (outside the CDR3, taken from reference TRBV7-2 and TRBJ2-5): GAGVSQSPSNKVTEKGKDVELRCDPISGHTALYWYRQSLGQGLEFLIYFQGNSAPDKSGLPSDRFSAERTGGSVSTLTIQRTQQEDSAVYLCASSLGGLQETQYFGPGTRLLVL.

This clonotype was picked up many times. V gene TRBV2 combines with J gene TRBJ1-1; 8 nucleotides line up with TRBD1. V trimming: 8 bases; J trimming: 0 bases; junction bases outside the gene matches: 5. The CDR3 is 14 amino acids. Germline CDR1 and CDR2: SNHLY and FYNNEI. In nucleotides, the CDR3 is TGTGCCAGCCCAGGGGGCCCGTTGAACACTGAAGCTTTCTTT. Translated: CASPGGPLNTEAFF.

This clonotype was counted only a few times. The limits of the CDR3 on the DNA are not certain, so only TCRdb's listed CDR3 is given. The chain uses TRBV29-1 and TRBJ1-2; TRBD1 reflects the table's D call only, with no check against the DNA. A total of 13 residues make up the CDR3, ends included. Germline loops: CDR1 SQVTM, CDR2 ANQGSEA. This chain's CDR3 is CSVGMGTEGRGTF.

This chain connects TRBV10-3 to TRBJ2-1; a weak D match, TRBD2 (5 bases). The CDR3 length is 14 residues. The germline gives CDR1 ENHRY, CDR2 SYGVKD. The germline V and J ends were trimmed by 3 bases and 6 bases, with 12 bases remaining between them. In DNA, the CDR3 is TGTGCCATCAGTGACCCCCAGCGGAGCAATGAGCAGTTCTTC. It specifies CAISDPQRSNEQFF.

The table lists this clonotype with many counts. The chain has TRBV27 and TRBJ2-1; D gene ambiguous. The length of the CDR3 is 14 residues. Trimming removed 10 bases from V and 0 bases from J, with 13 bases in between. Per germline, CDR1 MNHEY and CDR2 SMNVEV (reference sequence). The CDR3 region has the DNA TGTGCCACCGGGTGGTATGGCTCCTACAATGAGCAGTTCTTC. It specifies CATGWYGSYNEQFF.

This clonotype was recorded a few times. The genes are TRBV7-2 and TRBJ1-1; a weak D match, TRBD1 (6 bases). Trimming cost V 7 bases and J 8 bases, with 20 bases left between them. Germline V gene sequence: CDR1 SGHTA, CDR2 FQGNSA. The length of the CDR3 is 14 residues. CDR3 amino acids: CASTRRGGSGEAFF. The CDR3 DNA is TGTGCCAGCACAAGAAGGGGGGGAAGCGGGGAAGCTTTCTTT.

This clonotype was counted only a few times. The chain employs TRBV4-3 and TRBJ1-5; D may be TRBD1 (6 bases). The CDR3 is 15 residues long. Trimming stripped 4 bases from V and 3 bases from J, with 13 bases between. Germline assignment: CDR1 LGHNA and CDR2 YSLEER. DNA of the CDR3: TGCGCCAGCAGCCCGGACAGTCGGAACAATCAGCCCCAGCATTTT. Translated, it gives CASSPDSRNNQPQHF.

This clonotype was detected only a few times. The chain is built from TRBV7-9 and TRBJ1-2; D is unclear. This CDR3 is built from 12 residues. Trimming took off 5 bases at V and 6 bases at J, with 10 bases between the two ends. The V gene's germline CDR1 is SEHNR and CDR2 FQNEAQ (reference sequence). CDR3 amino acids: CASSDGLNGYTF. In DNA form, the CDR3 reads TGTGCCAGCAGCGATGGGTTGAATGGCTACACCTTC.

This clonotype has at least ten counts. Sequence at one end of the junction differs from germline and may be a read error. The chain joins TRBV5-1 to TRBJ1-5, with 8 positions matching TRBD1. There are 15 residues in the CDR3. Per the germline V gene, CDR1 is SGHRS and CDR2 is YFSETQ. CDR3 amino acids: CASSLGGQGNQPQHF. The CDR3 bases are TGTGCCAGCAGTTTAGGAGGACAGGGTAATCAGCCCCAGCATTTT.

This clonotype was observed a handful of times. For the CDR3, the DNA is TGCAGCGTTACCGGGCCAGGGGCCTACGAGCAGTACTTC. It yields the protein CSVTGPGAYEQYF. The chain links TRBV29-1 to TRBJ2-7; D possibly corresponds to TRBD1 (6 bases). There are 13 residues in the CDR3. The V gene lost 5 bases and the J gene lost 2 bases, with 13 bases spanning the gap. Per germline, CDR1 SQVTM and CDR2 ANQGSEA.

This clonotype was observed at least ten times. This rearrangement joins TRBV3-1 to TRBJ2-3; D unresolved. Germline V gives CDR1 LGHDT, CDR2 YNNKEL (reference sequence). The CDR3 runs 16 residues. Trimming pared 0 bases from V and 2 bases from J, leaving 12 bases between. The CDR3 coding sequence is TGTGCCAGCAGCCAAGATCGGGCTAGATCCACAGATACGCAGTATTTT. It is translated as CASSQDRARSTDTQYF.

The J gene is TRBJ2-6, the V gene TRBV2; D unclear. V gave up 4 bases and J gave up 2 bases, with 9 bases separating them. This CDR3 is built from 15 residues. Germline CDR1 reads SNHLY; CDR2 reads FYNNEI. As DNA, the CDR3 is TGTGCCAGCAGTGTATCGTCGGCTGGGGCCAACGTCCTGACTTTC. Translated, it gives CASSVSSAGANVLTF. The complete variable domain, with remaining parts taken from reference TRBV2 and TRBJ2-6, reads EPEVTQTPSHQVTQMGQEVILRCVPISNHLYFYWYRQILGQKVEFLVSFYNNEISEKSEIFDDQFSVERPDGSNFTLKIRSTKLEDSAMYFCASSVSSAGANVLTFGAGSRLTVL.

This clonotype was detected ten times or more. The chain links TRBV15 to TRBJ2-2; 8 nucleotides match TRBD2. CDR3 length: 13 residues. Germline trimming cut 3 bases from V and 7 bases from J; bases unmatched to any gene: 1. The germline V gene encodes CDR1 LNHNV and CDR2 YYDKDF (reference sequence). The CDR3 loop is CATSRGLVGELFF. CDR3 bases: TGTGCCACCAGCAGGGGACTAGTCGGGGAGCTGTTTTTT.

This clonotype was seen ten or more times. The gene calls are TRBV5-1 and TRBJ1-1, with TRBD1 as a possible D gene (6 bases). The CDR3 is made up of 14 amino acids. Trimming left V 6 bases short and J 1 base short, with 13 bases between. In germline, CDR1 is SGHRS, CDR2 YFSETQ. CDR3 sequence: CASILDSANTEAFF. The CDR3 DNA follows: TGCGCCAGCATCCTGGACAGCGCGAACACTGAAGCTTTCTTT. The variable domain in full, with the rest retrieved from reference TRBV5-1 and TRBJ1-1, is KAGVTQTPRYLIKTRGQQVTLSCSPISGHRSVSWYQQTPGQGLQFLFEYFSETQRNKGNFPGRFSGRQFSNSRSEMNVSTLELGDSALYLCASILDSANTEAFFGQGTRLTVV.

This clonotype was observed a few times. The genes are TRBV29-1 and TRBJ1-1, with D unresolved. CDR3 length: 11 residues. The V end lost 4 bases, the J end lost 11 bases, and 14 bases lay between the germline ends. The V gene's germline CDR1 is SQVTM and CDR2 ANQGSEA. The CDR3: CSVAAGGWAFF. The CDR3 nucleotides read TGCAGCGTTGCGGCAGGAGGATGGGCTTTCTTT.

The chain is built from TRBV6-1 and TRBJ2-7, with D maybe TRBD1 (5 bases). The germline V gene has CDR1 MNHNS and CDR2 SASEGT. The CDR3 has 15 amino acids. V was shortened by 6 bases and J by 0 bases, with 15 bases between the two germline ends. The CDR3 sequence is CASSAPGRDSYEQYF. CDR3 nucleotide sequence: TGTGCCAGCAGCGCCCCAGGGCGCGACTCCTACGAGCAGTACTTC.

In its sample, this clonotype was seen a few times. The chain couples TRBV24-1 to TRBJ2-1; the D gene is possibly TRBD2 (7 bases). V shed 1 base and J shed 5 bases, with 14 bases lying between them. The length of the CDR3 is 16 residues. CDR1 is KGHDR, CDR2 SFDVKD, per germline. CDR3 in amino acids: CATSDFGGPTNNEQFF. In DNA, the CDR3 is TGTGCCACCAGTGATTTCGGGGGGCCGACAAACAATGAGCAGTTCTTC.

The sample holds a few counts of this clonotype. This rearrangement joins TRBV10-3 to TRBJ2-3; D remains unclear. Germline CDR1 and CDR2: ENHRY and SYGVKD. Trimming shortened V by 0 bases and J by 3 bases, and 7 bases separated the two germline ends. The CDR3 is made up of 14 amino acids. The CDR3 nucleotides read TGTGCCATCAGTGAGTCGACTGAGACAGATACGCAGTATTTT. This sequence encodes CAISESTETDTQYF.

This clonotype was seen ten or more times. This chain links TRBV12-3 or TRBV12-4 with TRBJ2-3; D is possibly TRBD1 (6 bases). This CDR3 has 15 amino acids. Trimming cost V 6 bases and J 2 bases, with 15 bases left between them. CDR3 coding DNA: TGTGCCAGCAGCCCTCCGACAGGCCACACAGATACGCAGTATTTT. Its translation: CASSPPTGHTDTQYF.

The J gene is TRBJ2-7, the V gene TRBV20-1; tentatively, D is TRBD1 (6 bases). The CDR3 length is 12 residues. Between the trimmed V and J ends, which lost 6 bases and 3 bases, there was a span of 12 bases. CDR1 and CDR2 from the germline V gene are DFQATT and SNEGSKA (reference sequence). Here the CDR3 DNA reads TGCAGTGCCAGATCAGGGGTCTACGAGCAGTACTTC. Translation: CSARSGVYEQYF.

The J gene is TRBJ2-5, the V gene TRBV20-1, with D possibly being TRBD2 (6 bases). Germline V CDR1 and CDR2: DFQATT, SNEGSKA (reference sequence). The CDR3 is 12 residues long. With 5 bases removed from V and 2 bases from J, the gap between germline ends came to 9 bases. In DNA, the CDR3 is TGCAGTGCTGGGAGGATGCAAGAGACCCAGTACTTC. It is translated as CSAGRMQETQYF.

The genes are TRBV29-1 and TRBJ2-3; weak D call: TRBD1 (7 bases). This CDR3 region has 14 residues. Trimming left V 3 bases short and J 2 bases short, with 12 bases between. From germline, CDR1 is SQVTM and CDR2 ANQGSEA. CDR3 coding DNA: TGCAGCGTTGAGGGCGGGACAGACACAGATACGCAGTATTTT. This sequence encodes CSVEGGTDTDTQYF.

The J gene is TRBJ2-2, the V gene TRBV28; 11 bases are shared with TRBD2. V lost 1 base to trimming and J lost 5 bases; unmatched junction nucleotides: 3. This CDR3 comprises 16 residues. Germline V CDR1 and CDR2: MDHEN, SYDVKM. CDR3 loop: CASSLLAGGPTGELFF. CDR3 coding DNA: TGTGCCAGCAGTTTATTAGCGGGAGGGCCAACCGGGGAGCTGTTTTTT.

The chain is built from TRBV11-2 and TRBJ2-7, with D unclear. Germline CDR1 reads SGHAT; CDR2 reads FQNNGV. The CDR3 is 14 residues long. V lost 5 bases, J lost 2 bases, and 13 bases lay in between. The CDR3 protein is CASSGPEKTYEQYF. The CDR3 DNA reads TGTGCCAGCAGCGGGCCAGAAAAAACCTACGAGCAGTACTTC. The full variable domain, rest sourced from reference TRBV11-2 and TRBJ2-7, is EAGVAQSPRYKIIEKRQSVAFWCNPISGHATLYWYQQILGQGPKLLIQFQNNGVVDDSQLPKDRFSAERLKGVDSTLKIQPAKLEDSAVYLCASSGPEKTYEQYFGPGTRLTVT.

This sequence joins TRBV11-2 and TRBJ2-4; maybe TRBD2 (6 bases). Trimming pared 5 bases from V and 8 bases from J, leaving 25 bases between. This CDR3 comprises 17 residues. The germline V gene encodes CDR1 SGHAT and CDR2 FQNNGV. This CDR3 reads CASSLFFSAGMADIQYF. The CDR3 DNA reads TGTGCCAGCAGCCTATTCTTCTCGGCGGGAATGGCGGACATTCAGTACTTC. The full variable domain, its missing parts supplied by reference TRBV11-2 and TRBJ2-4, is EAGVAQSPRYKIIEKRQSVAFWCNPISGHATLYWYQQILGQGPKLLIQFQNNGVVDDSQLPKDRFSAERLKGVDSTLKIQPAKLEDSAVYLCASSLFFSAGMADIQYFGAGTRLSVL.